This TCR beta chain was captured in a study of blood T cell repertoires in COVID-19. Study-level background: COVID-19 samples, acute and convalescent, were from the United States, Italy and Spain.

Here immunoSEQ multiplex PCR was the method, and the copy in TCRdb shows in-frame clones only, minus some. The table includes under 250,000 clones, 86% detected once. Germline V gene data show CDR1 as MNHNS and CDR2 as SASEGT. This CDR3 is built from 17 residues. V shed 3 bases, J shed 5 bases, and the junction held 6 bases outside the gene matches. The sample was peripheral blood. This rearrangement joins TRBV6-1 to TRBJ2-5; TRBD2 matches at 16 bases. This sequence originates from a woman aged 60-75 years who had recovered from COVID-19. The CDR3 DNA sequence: TGTGCCAGCAGTGATCCGGGACTAGCGGGGGGGCCGGAGACCCAGTACTTC. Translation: CASSDPGLAGGPETQYF.